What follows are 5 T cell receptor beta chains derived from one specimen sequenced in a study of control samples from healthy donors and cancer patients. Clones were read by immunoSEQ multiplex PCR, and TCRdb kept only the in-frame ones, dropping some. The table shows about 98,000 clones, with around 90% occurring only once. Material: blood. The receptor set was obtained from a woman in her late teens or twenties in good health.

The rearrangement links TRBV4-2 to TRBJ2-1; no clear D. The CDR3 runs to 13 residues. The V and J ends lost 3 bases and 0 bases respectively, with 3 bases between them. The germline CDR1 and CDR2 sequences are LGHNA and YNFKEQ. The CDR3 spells CASSQSSYNEQFF. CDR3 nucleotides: TGTGCCAGCAGCCAGAGCTCCTACAATGAGCAGTTCTTC.

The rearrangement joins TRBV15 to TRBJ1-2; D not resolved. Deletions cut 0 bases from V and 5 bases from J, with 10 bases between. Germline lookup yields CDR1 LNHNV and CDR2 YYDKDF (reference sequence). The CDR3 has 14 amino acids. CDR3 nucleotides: TGTGCCACCAGCAGAGAGGCACAGATTTATGGCTACACCTTC. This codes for CATSREAQIYGYTF.

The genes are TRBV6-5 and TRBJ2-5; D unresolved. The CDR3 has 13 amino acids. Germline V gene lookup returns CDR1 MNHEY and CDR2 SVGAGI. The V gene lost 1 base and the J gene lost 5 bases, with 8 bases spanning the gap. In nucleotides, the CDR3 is TGTGCCAGCAGTTACTATCCCGGGGAGACCCAGTACTTC. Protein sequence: CASSYYPGETQYF.

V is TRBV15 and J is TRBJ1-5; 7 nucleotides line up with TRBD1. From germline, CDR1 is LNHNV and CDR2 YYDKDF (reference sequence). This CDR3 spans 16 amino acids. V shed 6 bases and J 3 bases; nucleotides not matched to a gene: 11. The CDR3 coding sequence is TGTGCCACCAGGCATGGCGGGACAGCGAACAATCAGCCCCAGCATTTT. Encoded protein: CATRHGGTANNQPQHF. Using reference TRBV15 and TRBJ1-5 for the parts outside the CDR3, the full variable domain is DAMVIQNPRYQVTQFGKPVTLSCSQTLNHNVMYWYQQKSSQAPKLLFHYYDKDFNNEADTPDNFQSRRPNTSFCFLDIRSPGLGDTAMYLCATRHGGTANNQPQHFGDGTRLSIL.

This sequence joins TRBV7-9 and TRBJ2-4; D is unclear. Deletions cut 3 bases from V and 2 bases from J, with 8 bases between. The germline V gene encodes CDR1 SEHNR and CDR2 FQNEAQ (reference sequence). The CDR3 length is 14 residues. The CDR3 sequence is CASSFEGTKNIQYF. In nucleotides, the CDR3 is TGTGCCAGCAGCTTCGAAGGAACCAAAAACATTCAGTACTTC.